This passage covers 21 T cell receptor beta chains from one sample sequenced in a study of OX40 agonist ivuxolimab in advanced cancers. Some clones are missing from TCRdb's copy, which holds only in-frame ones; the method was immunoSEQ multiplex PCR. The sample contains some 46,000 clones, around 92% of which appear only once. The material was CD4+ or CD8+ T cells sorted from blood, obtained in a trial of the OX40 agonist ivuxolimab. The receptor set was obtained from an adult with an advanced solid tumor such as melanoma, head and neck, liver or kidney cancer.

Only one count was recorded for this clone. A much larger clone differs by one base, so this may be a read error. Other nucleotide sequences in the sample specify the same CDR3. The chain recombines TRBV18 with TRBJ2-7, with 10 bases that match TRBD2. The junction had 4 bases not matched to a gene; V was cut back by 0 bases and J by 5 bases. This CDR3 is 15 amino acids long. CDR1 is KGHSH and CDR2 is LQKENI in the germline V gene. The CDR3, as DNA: TGTGCCAGCTCACCACCGGCTAGCGGGGGTAACGAGCAGTACTTC. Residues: CASSPPASGGNEQYF. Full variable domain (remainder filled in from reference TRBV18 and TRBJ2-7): NAGVMQNPRHLVRRRGQEARLRCSPMKGHSHVYWYRQLPEEGLKFMVYLQKENIIDESGMPKERFSAEFPKEGPSILRIQQVVRGDSAAYFCASSPPASGGNEQYFGPGTRLTVT.

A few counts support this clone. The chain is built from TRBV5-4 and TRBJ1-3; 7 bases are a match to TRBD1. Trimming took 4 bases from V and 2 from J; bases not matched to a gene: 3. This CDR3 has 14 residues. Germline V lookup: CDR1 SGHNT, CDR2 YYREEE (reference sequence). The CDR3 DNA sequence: TGTGCCAGCAGCCCGAGGGGGCCTGGAAACACCATATATTTT. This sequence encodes CASSPRGPGNTIYF.

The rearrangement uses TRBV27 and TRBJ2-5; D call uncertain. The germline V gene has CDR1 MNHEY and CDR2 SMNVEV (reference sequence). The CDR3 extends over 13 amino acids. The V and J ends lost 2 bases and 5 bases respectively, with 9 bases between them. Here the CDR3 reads CASSLSYWETQYF. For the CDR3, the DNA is TGTGCCAGCAGTTTAAGTTACTGGGAGACCCAGTACTTC.

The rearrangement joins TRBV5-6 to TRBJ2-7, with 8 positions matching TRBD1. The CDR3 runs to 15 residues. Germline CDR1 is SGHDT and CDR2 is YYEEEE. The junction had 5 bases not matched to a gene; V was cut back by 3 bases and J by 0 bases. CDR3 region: CASSSLGTGSYEQYF. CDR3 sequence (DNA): TGTGCCAGCAGCTCCCTCGGGACAGGCTCCTACGAGCAGTACTTC.

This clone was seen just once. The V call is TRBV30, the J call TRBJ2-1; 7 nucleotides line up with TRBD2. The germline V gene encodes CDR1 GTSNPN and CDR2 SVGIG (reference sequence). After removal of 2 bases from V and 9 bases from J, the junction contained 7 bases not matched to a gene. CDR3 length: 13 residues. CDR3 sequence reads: CAWSRGVGGEQFF. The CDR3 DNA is TGTGCCTGGAGTCGGGGGGTGGGAGGTGAGCAGTTCTTC.

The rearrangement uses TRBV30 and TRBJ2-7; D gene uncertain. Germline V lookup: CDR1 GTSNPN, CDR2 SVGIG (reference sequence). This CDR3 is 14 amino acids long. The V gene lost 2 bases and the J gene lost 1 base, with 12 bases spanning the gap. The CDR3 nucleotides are TGTGCCTGGAGTAAGGCAGCTAATTCCTACGAGCAGTACTTC. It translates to CAWSKAANSYEQYF.

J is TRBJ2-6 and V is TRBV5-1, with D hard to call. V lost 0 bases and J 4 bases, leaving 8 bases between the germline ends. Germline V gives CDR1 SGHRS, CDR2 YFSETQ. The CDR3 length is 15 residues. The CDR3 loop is CASSLVLRGANVLTF. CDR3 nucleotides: TGCGCCAGCAGCTTGGTACTGAGGGGGGCCAACGTCCTGACTTTC.

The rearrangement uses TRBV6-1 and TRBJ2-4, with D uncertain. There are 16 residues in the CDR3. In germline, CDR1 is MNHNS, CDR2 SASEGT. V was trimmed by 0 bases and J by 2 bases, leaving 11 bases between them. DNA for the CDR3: TGTGCCAGCAGTGAAGCGGGGTACGAGACCAAAAACATTCAGTACTTC. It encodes CASSEAGYETKNIQYF.

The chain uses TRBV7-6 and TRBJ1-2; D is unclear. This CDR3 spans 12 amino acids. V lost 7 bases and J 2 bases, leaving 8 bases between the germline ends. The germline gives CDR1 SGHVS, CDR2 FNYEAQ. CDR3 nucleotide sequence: TGTGCCAGCACCGGCTCGAACTATGGCTACACCTTC. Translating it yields CASTGSNYGYTF.

CDR3 sequence: CASSKENSYNEQFF. DNA of the CDR3: TGTGCCAGCAGCAAAGAAAACTCCTACAATGAGCAGTTCTTC. The V call is TRBV13, the J call TRBJ2-1; D remains unclear. The CDR3 totals 14 residues. Germline CDR1 and CDR2: PRHDT and FYEKMQ (reference sequence). Trimming cost V 5 bases and J 0 bases, with 8 bases left between them. Variable domain in full (rest from reference TRBV13 and TRBJ2-1): AAGVIQSPRHLIKEKRETATLKCYPIPRHDTVYWYQQGPGQDPQFLISFYEKMQSDKGSIPDRFSAQQFSDYHSELNMSSLELGDSALYFCASSKENSYNEQFFGPGTRLTVL.

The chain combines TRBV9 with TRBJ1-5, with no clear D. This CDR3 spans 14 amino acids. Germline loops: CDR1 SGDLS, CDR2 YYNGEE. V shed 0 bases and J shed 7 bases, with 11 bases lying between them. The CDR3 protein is CASSVGGMGQPQHF. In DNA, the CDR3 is TGTGCCAGCAGCGTAGGAGGCATGGGGCAGCCCCAGCATTTT. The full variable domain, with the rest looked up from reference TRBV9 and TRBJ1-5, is DSGVTQTPKHLITATGQRVTLRCSPRSGDLSVYWYQQSLDQGLQFLIQYYNGEERAKGNILERFSAQQFPDLHSELNLSSLELGDSALYFCASSVGGMGQPQHFGDGTRLSIL.

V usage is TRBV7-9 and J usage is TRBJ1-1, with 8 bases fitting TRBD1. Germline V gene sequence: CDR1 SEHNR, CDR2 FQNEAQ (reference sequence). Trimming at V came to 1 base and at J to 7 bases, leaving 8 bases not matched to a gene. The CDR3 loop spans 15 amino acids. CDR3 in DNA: TGTGCCAGCAGCTTAGGAGGACAGGGAGAGGATGAAGCTTTCTTT. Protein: CASSLGGQGEDEAFF.

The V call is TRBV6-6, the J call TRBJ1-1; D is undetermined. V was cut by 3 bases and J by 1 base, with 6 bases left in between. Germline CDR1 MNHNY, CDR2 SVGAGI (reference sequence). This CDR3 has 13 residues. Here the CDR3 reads CASSYKANTEAFF. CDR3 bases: TGTGCCAGCAGTTATAAGGCGAACACTGAAGCTTTCTTT.

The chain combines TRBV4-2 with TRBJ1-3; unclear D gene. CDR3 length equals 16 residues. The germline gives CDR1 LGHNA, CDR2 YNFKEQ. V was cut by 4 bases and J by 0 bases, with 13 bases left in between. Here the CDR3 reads CASSLRTFISGNTIYF. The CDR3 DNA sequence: TGTGCCAGCAGCCTCAGAACCTTCATCTCTGGAAACACCATATATTTT.

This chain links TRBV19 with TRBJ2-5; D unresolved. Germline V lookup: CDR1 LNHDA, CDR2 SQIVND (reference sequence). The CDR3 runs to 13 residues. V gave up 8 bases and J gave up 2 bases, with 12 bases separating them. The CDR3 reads CASGDGPQETQYF. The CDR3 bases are TGTGCCAGTGGTGACGGGCCACAAGAGACCCAGTACTTC.

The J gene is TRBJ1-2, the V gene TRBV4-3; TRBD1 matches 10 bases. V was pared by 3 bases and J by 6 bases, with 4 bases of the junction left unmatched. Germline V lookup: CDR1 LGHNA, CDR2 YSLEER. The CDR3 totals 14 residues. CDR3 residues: CASSQTGGANGYTF. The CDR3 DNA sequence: TGCGCCAGCAGCCAGACAGGGGGCGCAAATGGCTACACCTTC.

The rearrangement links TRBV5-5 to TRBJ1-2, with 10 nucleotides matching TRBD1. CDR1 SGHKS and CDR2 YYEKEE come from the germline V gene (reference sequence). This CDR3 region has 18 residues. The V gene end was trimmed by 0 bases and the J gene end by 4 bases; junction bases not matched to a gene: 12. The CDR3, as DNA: TGTGCCAGCAGCTTGGATCCCGGGACAGGGGTACTTCCCTATGGCTACACCTTC. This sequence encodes CASSLDPGTGVLPYGYTF.

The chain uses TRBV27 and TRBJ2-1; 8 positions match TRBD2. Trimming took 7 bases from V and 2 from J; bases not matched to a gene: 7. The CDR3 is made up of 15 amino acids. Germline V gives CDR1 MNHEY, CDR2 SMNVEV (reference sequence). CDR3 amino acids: CASTSGGRTYNEQFF. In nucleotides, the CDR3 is TGTGCCAGCACCTCGGGCGGGAGGACCTACAATGAGCAGTTCTTC.

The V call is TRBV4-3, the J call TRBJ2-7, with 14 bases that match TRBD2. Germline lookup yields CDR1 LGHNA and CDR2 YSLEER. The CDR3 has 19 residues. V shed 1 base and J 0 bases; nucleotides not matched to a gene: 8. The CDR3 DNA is TGCGCCAGCAGCCAAGTGTGGACTAGCGGGGGGATGAGCTCCTACGAGCAGTACTTC. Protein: CASSQVWTSGGMSSYEQYF.

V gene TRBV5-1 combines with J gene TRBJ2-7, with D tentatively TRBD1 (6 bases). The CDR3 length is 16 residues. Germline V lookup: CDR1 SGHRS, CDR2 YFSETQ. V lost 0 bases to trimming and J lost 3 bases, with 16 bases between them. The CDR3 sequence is CASSLGSGVFFYEQYF. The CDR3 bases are TGCGCCAGCAGCTTGGGGTCAGGGGTATTTTTCTACGAGCAGTACTTC.

The CDR3 spells CASSRGLAGTGNTQYF. The CDR3 nucleotides read TGTGCCAGCAGCCGTGGACTAGCGGGGACAGGCAATACGCAGTATTTT. V gene TRBV14 combines with J gene TRBJ2-3; TRBD2 agrees at 12 bases. This CDR3 has 16 residues. The V gene's germline CDR1 is SGHDN and CDR2 FVKESK. With 4 bases clipped from V and 7 bases from J, the junction kept 9 bases outside the gene matches.